Listed here are 12 T cell receptor beta chains from one sample, sequenced in a study of OX40 agonist ivuxolimab in advanced cancers. Here immunoSEQ multiplex PCR was the method, and the copy in TCRdb shows in-frame clones only, minus some. In the table there are about 83,000 clones, 75% to 95% of which are singletons. The specimen comprised CD4+ or CD8+ T cells sorted from blood, sampled in a trial of the OX40 agonist ivuxolimab. The receptors were sampled from an adult with an advanced solid tumor such as melanoma, head and neck, liver or kidney cancer.

V gene TRBV11-3 combines with J gene TRBJ2-5; D is possibly TRBD1 (6 bases). CDR3 size: 13 residues. Germline V lookup: CDR1 SGHNT, CDR2 YENEEA. V shed 1 base and J shed 7 bases, with 10 bases lying between them. CDR3 amino acids: CASSLALGATQYF. CDR3 bases: TGTGCCAGCAGCTTAGCTTTGGGGGCGACCCAGTACTTC.

Regarding this clone: The sample has other DNA sequences that encode this CDR3 too. The chain links TRBV10-3 to TRBJ2-3; D is undetermined. The CDR3 covers 12 residues. CDR1 is ENHRY, CDR2 SYGVKD, per germline. V shed 3 bases and J shed 4 bases, with 5 bases lying between them. The CDR3 DNA follows: TGTGCCATCAGTGAATGGGCAGATACGCAGTATTTT. Amino acids: CAISEWADTQYF.

The chain uses TRBV4-1 and TRBJ2-1; the match to TRBD2 covers 8 bases. CDR1 is MGHRA and CDR2 is YSYEKL in the germline V gene. With V trimmed by 2 bases and J by 8 bases, 8 bases remained unmatched. CDR3 length: 15 amino acids. This CDR3 is CASSQPGLGLYEQFF. The CDR3 region has the DNA TGCGCCAGCAGCCAACCGGGACTAGGATTGTATGAGCAGTTCTTC.

The chain employs TRBV19 and TRBJ1-1; a weak D match, TRBD1 (6 bases). V lost 0 bases and J lost 10, with 12 bases in between. The CDR3 totals 13 residues. In germline, CDR1 is LNHDA, CDR2 SQIVND (reference sequence). CDR3 loop: CASSIEWGGGAFF. The CDR3 bases are TGTGCCAGTAGTATAGAGTGGGGAGGGGGAGCTTTCTTT.

This chain connects TRBV7-9 to TRBJ1-2, with D unclear. V lost 5 bases and J lost 0, with 7 bases in between. CDR3 length: 13 residues. Germline CDR1 and CDR2: SEHNR and FQNEAQ (reference sequence). The CDR3 region is CASSRDSNYGYTF. The CDR3 DNA follows: TGTGCCAGCAGCCGCGACTCTAACTATGGCTACACCTTC.

The genes are TRBV5-1 and TRBJ2-1; D assignment may be TRBD1 or TRBD2 (5 bases each). The CDR3 length is 15 residues. V lost 3 bases and J lost 6, with 16 bases in between. The germline V gene encodes CDR1 SGHRS and CDR2 YFSETQ. The CDR3 DNA follows: TGCGCCAGCAGCTCCGACCCGGGGACCGGCAATGAGCAGTTCTTC. Its protein is CASSSDPGTGNEQFF. The variable domain in full, with the rest retrieved from reference TRBV5-1 and TRBJ2-1, is KAGVTQTPRYLIKTRGQQVTLSCSPISGHRSVSWYQQTPGQGLQFLFEYFSETQRNKGNFPGRFSGRQFSNSRSEMNVSTLELGDSALYLCASSSDPGTGNEQFFGPGTRLTVL.

In the case of this clone: Other DNA sequences in the sample encode the same CDR3. The chain links TRBV28 to TRBJ1-1, with D perhaps matching TRBD1 (5 bases). The CDR3 loop spans 12 amino acids. The V gene lost 6 bases and the J gene lost 4 bases, with 9 bases spanning the gap. Per germline, CDR1 MDHEN and CDR2 SYDVKM. CDR3 in DNA: TGTGCCAGCAGCTCTGGGGGCACTGAAGCTTTCTTT. It encodes CASSSGGTEAFF.

The chain carries TRBV7-8 and TRBJ2-4; D possibly matches TRBD1 or TRBD2 (5 bases each). Germline V gives CDR1 SGHVS, CDR2 FQNEAQ. This CDR3 is built from 14 residues. With 1 base removed from V and 6 bases from J, the gap between germline ends came to 10 bases. The CDR3 nucleotides read TGTGCCAGCAGCTTAGAGAGGGGCGGAAACATTCAGTACTTC. The encoded protein is CASSLERGGNIQYF.

The chain joins TRBV6-5 to TRBJ2-5; unclear D gene. V was shortened by 2 bases and J by 5 bases, with 9 bases between the two germline ends. Germline assignment: CDR1 MNHEY and CDR2 SVGAGI. The length of the CDR3 is 13 residues. CDR3 loop: CASSYTPGETQYF. DNA for the CDR3: TGTGCCAGCAGTTACACGCCCGGGGAGACCCAGTACTTC.

A single count supports this clone. The chain combines TRBV28 with TRBJ2-4; D remains unclear. V was clipped by 10 bases and J by 0 bases, with 16 bases between them. The germline V gene has CDR1 MDHEN and CDR2 SYDVKM. The CDR3 is 15 residues long. CDR3 protein: CATMGGVLAKNIQYF. The CDR3 DNA sequence: TGTGCCACCATGGGTGGGGTCCTAGCCAAAAACATTCAGTACTTC.

The J gene is TRBJ2-1, the V gene TRBV7-8; D possibly matches TRBD1 or TRBD2 (5 bases each). V was shortened by 2 bases and J by 8 bases, with 16 bases between the two germline ends. Per germline, CDR1 SGHVS and CDR2 FQNEAQ. The CDR3 loop spans 15 amino acids. CDR3 in amino acids: CASSLYGDHGDEQFF. In nucleotides, the CDR3 is TGTGCCAGCAGCTTATACGGGGACCACGGCGATGAGCAGTTCTTC.

The rearrangement uses TRBV6-5 and TRBJ1-3, with a tentative D call TRBD1 (6 bases). The CDR3 contains 15 residues. With 5 bases removed from V and 4 bases from J, the gap between germline ends came to 15 bases. Germline V lookup: CDR1 MNHEY, CDR2 SVGAGI. In DNA form, the CDR3 reads TGTGCCAGCAGTACACAGGGATGGAAGGGAAACACCATATATTTT. It translates to CASSTQGWKGNTIYF.